The source of this TCR beta chain is a study of persistence of HIV-infected CD4 T cells. This was the immunoSEQ version 4 assay in survey mode. Sequenced by immunoSEQ multiplex PCR; TCRdb stores in-frame clones only, minus some. The profile covers tens of thousands of clones, with roughly four fifths appearing a single time and approximately 5% taken by the ten largest. The germline CDR1 and CDR2 sequences are MNHEY and SMNVEV (reference sequence). The CDR3 has 13 amino acids. V shed 4 bases and J shed 6 bases, with 13 bases lying between them. Stimulation used 10 ug/mL lysate from CMV-infected fibroblasts. CD40L/CD69 double-negative CD45RO-high memory CD4+ T cells were collected. In the case of this clone: Its antigen remains unknown.

The specimen was CD4+ T cells sorted from PBMCs after roughly 18-hour stimulation, collected from a patient who received antiretroviral therapy. This sequence was found in an adult man with HIV who was CMV-seropositive. The rearrangement uses TRBV27 and TRBJ2-7; TRBD2 might be the D (7 bases). Written as DNA, the CDR3 is TGTGCCAGCAGTTGGGGCGGGGGCGGCGAGCAGTACTTC. Protein: CASSWGGGGEQYF.